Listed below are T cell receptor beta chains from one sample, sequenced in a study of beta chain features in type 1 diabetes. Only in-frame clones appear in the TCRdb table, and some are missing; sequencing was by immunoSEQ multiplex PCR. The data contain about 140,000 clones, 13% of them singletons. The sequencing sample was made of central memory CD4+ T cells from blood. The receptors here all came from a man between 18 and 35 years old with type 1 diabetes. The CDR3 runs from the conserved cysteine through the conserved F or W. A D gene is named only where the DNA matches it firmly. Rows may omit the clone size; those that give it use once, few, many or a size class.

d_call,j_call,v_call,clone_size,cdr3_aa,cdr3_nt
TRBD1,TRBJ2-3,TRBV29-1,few,CSVVGDRGSDTQYF,TGCAGCGTTGTTGGGGACAGGGGCTCAGATACGCAGTATTTT
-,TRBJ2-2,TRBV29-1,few,CSGDAGGTGELFF,TGCAGCGGGGATGCCGGGGGAACCGGGGAGCTGTTTTTT
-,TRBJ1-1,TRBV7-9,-,CASSLYGNTEAFF,TGTGCCAGCAGCTTATACGGGAACACTGAAGCTTTCTTT
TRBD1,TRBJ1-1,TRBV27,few,CASTTWTGEAFF,TGTGCCAGCACCACGTGGACAGGGGAAGCTTTCTTT
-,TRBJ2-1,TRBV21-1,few,CASSTTSGGESYNEQFF,TGTGCCAGCAGCACGACTAGCGGGGGGGAAAGCTACAATGAGCAGTTCTTC
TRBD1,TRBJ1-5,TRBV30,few,CAWSVKGAGQPQHF,TGTGCCTGGAGTGTGAAGGGGGCAGGGCAGCCCCAGCATTTT
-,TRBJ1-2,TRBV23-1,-,CASSQSREHYGYTF,TGCGCCAGCAGTCAATCCCGGGAACATTATGGCTACACCTTC
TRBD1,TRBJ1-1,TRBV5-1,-,CASSIGQEGTEAFF,TGCGCCAGCAGCATAGGACAGGAGGGAACTGAAGCTTTCTTT
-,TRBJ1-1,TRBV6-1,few,CASTDPGMGTEAFF,TGTGCCAGCACCGACCCGGGGATGGGGACTGAAGCTTTCTTT
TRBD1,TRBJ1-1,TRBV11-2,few,CASSLPTGSWGMNTEAFF,TGTGCCAGCAGCTTACCGACAGGGAGTTGGGGGATGAACACTGAAGCTTTCTTT
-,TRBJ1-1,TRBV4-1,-,CASSQEARALAEAFF,TGCGCCAGCAGCCAAGAAGCCAGGGCGCTCGCTGAAGCTTTCTTT
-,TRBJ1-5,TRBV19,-,CASSGTPGRYQPQHF,TGTGCCAGTAGCGGGACCCCCGGTCGGTATCAGCCCCAGCATTTT
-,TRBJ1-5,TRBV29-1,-,CSVKVSGKDQPQHF,TGCAGCGTTAAGGTATCAGGGAAAGATCAGCCCCAGCATTTT
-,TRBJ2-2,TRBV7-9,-,CASSYQGNTGELFF,TGTGCCAGCAGCTATCAGGGAAACACCGGGGAGCTGTTTTTT
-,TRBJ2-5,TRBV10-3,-,CAISDRVETQYF,TGTGCCATCAGTGACAGGGTAGAGACCCAGTACTTC
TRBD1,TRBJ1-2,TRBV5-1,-,CASSLDPLTGGDGYTF,TGCGCCAGCAGCCTGGACCCTCTCACAGGGGGCGACGGCTACACCTTC
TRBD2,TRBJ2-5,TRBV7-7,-,CASSQIAGEYQETQYF,TGTGCTAGCAGTCAGATAGCGGGGGAGTACCAAGAGACCCAGTACTTC
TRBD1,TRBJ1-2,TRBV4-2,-,CASSQDMNRGDYGYTF,TGTGCCAGCAGCCAAGATATGAACAGGGGGGACTATGGCTACACCTTC
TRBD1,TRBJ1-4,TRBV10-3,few,CAISPDRVTNEKLFF,TGTGCCATCAGCCCCGACAGGGTCACTAATGAAAAACTGTTTTTT
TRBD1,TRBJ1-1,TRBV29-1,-,CSAIRGSAEAFF,TGCAGCGCGATCAGGGGGAGCGCTGAAGCTTTCTTT
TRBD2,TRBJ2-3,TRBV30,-,CATDRGGQDTQYF,TGTGCCACAGACCGGGGGGGCCAAGATACGCAGTATTTT
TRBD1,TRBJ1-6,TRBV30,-,CAWKGTGWDPSPLHF,TGTGCCTGGAAAGGGACAGGATGGGATCCGTCACCCCTCCACTTT
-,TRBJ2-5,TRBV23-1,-,CASSLTGTNQETQYF,TGCGCCAGCAGTCTAACGGGGACAAACCAAGAGACCCAGTACTTC